The T cell receptor (beta chain) described here comes from a study of T cells in Graves' hyperthyroidism and ophthalmopathy. Study-level results: Ophthalmopathy cases were set apart from stable hyperthyroidism by a 13 V-J model.

From RNA transcripts, TCR beta CDR3 regions were amplified. HTBI primers were used for first-round RT-PCR of the TCR CDR3. TCRdb called the multiplex PCR reads again in MiXCR, with one record for every CDR3 protein. Of some 300,000 distinct CDR3 sequences listed, around 13% are singletons. For this clonotype: As yet, its antigen is unknown.

The CDR3 spans 15 residues. The germline CDR1 and CDR2 sequences are SEHNR and FQNEAQ (reference sequence). Trimming cost V 1 base and J 5 bases; bases outside gene matches: 3. The specimen sequenced was blood. The chain couples TRBV7-9 to TRBJ2-5, with 11 bases identical to TRBD2. The TCR comes from a woman aged 40 to 49 with Graves' hyperthyroidism. CDR3 region: CASSLVAGGPETQYF. As DNA, the CDR3 is TGTGCCAGCAGCTTAGTAGCGGGAGGGCCGGAGACCCAGTACTTC.